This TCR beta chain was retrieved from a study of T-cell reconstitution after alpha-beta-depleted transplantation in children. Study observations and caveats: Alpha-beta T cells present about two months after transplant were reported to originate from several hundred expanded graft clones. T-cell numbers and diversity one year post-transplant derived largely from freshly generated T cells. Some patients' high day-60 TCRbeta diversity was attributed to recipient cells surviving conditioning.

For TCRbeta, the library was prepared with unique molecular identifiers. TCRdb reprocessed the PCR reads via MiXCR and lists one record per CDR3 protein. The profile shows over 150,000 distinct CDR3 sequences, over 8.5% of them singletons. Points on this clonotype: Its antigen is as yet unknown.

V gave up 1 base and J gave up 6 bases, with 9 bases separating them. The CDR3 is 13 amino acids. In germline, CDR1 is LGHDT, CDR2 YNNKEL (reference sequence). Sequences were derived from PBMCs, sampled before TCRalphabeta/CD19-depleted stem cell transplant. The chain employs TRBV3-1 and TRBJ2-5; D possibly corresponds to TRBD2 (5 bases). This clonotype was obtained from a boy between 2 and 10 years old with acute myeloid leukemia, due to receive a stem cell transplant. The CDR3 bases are TGTGCCAGCAGCCAAGGGGAGTTAAAGACCCAGTACTTC. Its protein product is CASSQGELKTQYF.